A single sample gave rise to the 7 T cell receptor beta chains below, sequenced in a study of blood T cell repertoires in COVID-19. Sequenced by immunoSEQ multiplex PCR; TCRdb stores in-frame clones only, minus some. The table includes about 250,000 clones, just over 85% detected once. The sequenced material came from peripheral blood. Receptors originate from a man older than 75 with acute or convalescent COVID-19.

The V and J genes are TRBV11-2 and TRBJ2-7, with a possible D match to TRBD2 (5 bases). In germline, CDR1 is SGHAT, CDR2 FQNNGV. V was trimmed by 7 bases and J by 2 bases, leaving 15 bases between them. The CDR3 length is 14 residues. The CDR3, as DNA: TGTGCCAGCACTCCATCGGGGATCCCCTACGAGCAGTACTTC. Amino acid sequence: CASTPSGIPYEQYF.

The rearrangement joins TRBV7-3 to TRBJ1-5, with D unresolved. The CDR3 is 13 residues long. From germline, CDR1 is SGHTA and CDR2 FQGTGA. The germline V and J ends were trimmed by 3 bases and 7 bases, with 10 bases remaining between them. The CDR3 loop is CASSFDLRQPQHF. The CDR3 region has the DNA TGTGCCAGCAGCTTCGATCTGAGGCAGCCCCAGCATTTT.

CDR3 protein: CASARTNQPQHF. CDR3 in DNA: TGTGCCAGCGCCAGGACAAATCAGCCCCAGCATTTT. The chain recombines TRBV2 with TRBJ1-5; the D gene is possibly TRBD1 (5 bases). V lost 8 bases, J lost 4 bases, and 9 bases lay in between. This CDR3 is built from 12 residues. Germline V gives CDR1 SNHLY, CDR2 FYNNEI.

On this clone: The same CDR3 arises from other DNA sequences in this sample as well. This chain connects TRBV3-1 (or the pseudogene TRBV3-2) to TRBJ1-1, with a tentative D call TRBD1 (6 bases). Germline assignment: CDR1 LGHDT and CDR2 YNNKEL (reference sequence). Trimming stripped 2 bases from V and 2 bases from J, with 9 bases between. The CDR3 runs to 14 residues. CDR3 sequence: CASSQRQANTEAFF. The CDR3 DNA sequence: TGTGCCAGCAGCCAACGACAGGCAAACACTGAAGCTTTCTTT.

The rearrangement uses TRBV7-6 and TRBJ2-7; weak D call: TRBD1 (7 bases). CDR1 is SGHVS, CDR2 FNYEAQ, per germline. The CDR3 has 18 amino acids. Between the trimmed V and J ends, which lost 5 bases and 2 bases, there was a span of 25 bases. In DNA, the CDR3 is TGTGCCAGCAGCCCCGGAGGGGCGACAGGGAGTTTCACCTACGAGCAGTACTTC. Translating it yields CASSPGGATGSFTYEQYF.

This chain uses TRBV6-5 with TRBJ1-6; 11 nucleotides align to TRBD1. Trimming at V came to 6 bases and at J to 12 bases, leaving 4 bases not matched to a gene. The CDR3 covers 13 residues. Germline CDR1 reads MNHEY; CDR2 reads SVGAGI. This chain's CDR3 is CASRPGTGGPLHF. CDR3 nucleotide sequence: TGTGCCAGCAGGCCCGGGACAGGGGGACCCCTCCACTTT.

The chain is built from TRBV5-4 and TRBJ1-1, with D unresolved. V was pared by 3 bases and J by 4 bases, with 10 bases between. Looked up from germline, CDR1 is SGHNT and CDR2 is YYREEE (reference sequence). The CDR3 has 13 amino acids. The CDR3, as DNA: TGTGCCAGCAGCTCCGGAGCTGTCACTGAAGCTTTCTTT. This sequence encodes CASSSGAVTEAFF.